This T cell receptor (beta chain) derives from a study of cytomegalovirus exposure and HLA in healthy donors. Turning to the study itself: For the approximately 390 genotyped donors, more than 65% fell within the Caucasian-associated ancestry cluster.

Study-level results: As a later analysis showed, a missense DCLRE1C variant was linked to trimming of TCR beta V- and J-genes. Most subjects' HLA-A and HLA-B alleles were reportedly predicted from TCR beta sequences.

CDR3 length equals 15 residues. Germline lookup yields CDR1 LNHDA and CDR2 SQIVND (reference sequence). Trimming removed 3 bases at V and 10 bases at J, with 20 bases between. Remarks on this clone: Its antigen is currently unknown.

Nominal health characterized the donors when sampled, though unrecorded immune exposures were likely. With 60 Vbeta and 13 Jbeta primers, the PCR was carried out. Some clones are missing from TCRdb's copy, which holds only in-frame ones; the method was immunoSEQ multiplex PCR. This sample yields roughly 150,000 clones, of which about 81% are seen a single time; about 2.1% belongs to the top ten. The receptor comes from a woman younger than 30 in good health and CMV-seronegative. Material: PBMCs. The chain has TRBV19 and TRBJ2-3, with TRBD1 as a possible D gene (6 bases). The CDR3: CASSIGRTVPSPQYF. The CDR3 DNA reads as TGTGCCAGTAGTATCGGAAGGACAGTACCATCGCCGCAGTATTTT.